This T cell receptor (beta chain) appears in the sequencing data of a study of cytomegalovirus exposure and HLA in healthy donors. At the level of the study: An early release of data contained 70 million to 95 million unique TCRs, which came from HLA-typed donors.

As for the donors, each was a healthy bone marrow donor. To note about this clone: Its antigen is undetermined.

Researchers ran the PCR with 60 Vbeta and 13 Jbeta primers. The method was immunoSEQ multiplex PCR; TCRdb's version includes in-frame clones alone and lacks a portion of them. The table lists 100,000 to 150,000 clones, about 84% of them singletons. This CDR3 is built from 17 residues. The germline V and J ends were trimmed by 2 bases and 1 base, with 17 bases remaining between them. The germline V gene has CDR1 MGHDK and CDR2 SYGVNS. The study, taken as a whole, reports: The majority of TCR sequences were rare, yet some public TCRs appeared in many donors. Immune exposure was documented only through CMV serostatus.

V is TRBV25-1 and J is TRBJ2-5; D call uncertain. Input material: PBMCs. The TCR was taken from a boy aged 5 to 17 in good health and CMV-seronegative. The CDR3 reads CASSEPRAFDIQETQYF. CDR3 in DNA: TGTGCCAGCAGTGAACCCCGAGCCTTTGACATCCAAGAGACCCAGTACTTC.